The rows below give T cell receptor beta chains drawn from one sample of a study. TCRdb re-called the RT-PCR reads with MiXCR, one entry per CDR3 protein. The sample yields more than 550,000 distinct CDR3 sequences, 14% seen once. The sample consisted of memory CD4+ T cells from blood. These receptors were taken from a female donor in good health, serving as a healthy control. Both conserved end residues are part of each CDR3. D genes are given only for firm matches. Size is stated for part of the rows, as once, few or many counts, or as a class when the clone is expanded.

TRBJ2-7,NA,NA,TRBV5-1,CASSLGAGDAEQYF,TGCGCCAGCAGCTTGGGTGCAGGGGACGCCGAGCAGTACTTC
TRBJ1-1,many,NA,TRBV7-9,CASSLGGHLNTEAFF,TGTGCCAGCAGCTTAGGCGGGCACCTGAACACTGAAGCTTTCTTT
TRBJ2-3,many,NA,TRBV24-1,CATSDSLPYSTDTQYF,TGTGCCACCAGTGATTCCCTTCCTTATAGCACAGATACGCAGTATTTT
TRBJ2-2,few,NA,TRBV9,CASSHKGGSDTGELFF,TGTGCCAGCAGTCATAAAGGGGGGAGCGACACCGGGGAGCTGTTTTTT
TRBJ2-3,NA,TRBD2,TRBV28,CASSLLTSGGQYF,TGTGCCAGCAGTTTGTTGACTAGCGGGGGACAGTATTTT
TRBJ1-5,NA,NA,TRBV19,CASSIRLSNQPQHF,TGTGCCAGTAGTATACGACTTAGCAATCAGCCCCAGCATTTT
TRBJ2-5,many,TRBD1,TRBV7-3,CASSLRRGTGSETQYF,TGTGCCAGCAGCTTAAGGCGCGGGACAGGGTCCGAGACCCAGTACTTC
TRBJ2-1,many,TRBD2,TRBV10-3,CAISIAGGVYNEQFF,TGTGCCATCAGTATAGCGGGGGGGGTCTACAATGAGCAGTTCTTC
TRBJ2-7,many,NA,TRBV5-1,CASSRTGREQYF,TGCGCCAGCAGCCGCACGGGGAGGGAGCAGTACTTC
TRBJ2-7,few,TRBD2,TRBV27,CASSSRPPGTSGTYEQYF,TGTGCCAGCAGTTCACGTCCCCCCGGGACTAGCGGGACCTACGAGCAGTACTTC
TRBJ2-3,NA,TRBD2,TRBV5-1,CASSLAGTSGSLRTDTQYF,TGCGCCAGCAGCTTGGCCGGGACTAGCGGATCACTTCGCACAGATACGCAGTATTTT
TRBJ2-6,NA,NA,TRBV28,CASSPPQGYGANVLTF,TGTGCCAGCAGTCCACCGCAGGGTTACGGGGCCAACGTCCTGACTTTC
TRBJ1-2,NA,TRBD1,TRBV20-1,CSASGGTAYGYTF,TGCAGTGCTAGCGGAGGGACAGCCTATGGCTACACCTTC
TRBJ1-6,NA,NA,TRBV3-1,CASSHGHSPLHF,TGTGCCAGCAGCCATGGTCATTCACCCCTCCACTTT
TRBJ2-1,many,NA,TRBV6-5,CASSIQGTYNEQFF,TGTGCCAGCAGCATTCAGGGGACCTACAATGAGCAGTTCTTC
TRBJ2-5,few,TRBD2,TRBV20-1,CSARAPAGGPGETQYF,TGCAGTGCTAGAGCGCCAGCGGGAGGGCCGGGAGAGACCCAGTACTTC
TRBJ2-1,few,NA,TRBV27,CASSLSPRVLNEQFF,TGTGCCAGCAGTTTATCGCCCCGGGTCCTCAATGAGCAGTTCTTC
TRBJ2-3,few,NA,TRBV5-1,CASSSSGLDTQYF,TGCGCCAGCAGCTCTTCAGGTCTAGATACGCAGTATTTT
TRBJ1-1,NA,NA,TRBV7-9,CASSFTRPDLTEAFF,TGTGCCAGCAGCTTCACCCGACCGGATCTCACTGAAGCTTTCTTT
TRBJ2-3,few,TRBD2,TRBV7-9,CASSLALLAEESTDTQYF,TGTGCCAGCAGCTTAGCGCTGCTAGCGGAAGAAAGCACAGATACGCAGTATTTT
TRBJ1-5,NA,TRBD1,TRBV7-2,CASSRTGSLYSNQPQHF,TGTGCCAGCAGCCGGACAGGGAGCCTATATAGCAATCAGCCCCAGCATTTT
TRBJ1-1,NA,NA,TRBV12-3/TRBV12-4,CASIKVAGETEAFF,TGTGCCAGCATCAAGGTGGCAGGGGAGACTGAAGCTTTCTTT
TRBJ2-3,few,TRBD2,TRBV27,CASSLRGVAGVDTDTQYF,TGTGCCAGCAGCCTTAGAGGGGTAGCGGGAGTCGATACAGATACGCAGTATTTT
TRBJ1-5,NA,TRBD1,TRBV3-1,CASSQEQGGGQPQHF,TGTGCCAGCAGCCAAGAGCAAGGGGGCGGGCAGCCCCAGCATTTT
TRBJ2-3,few,NA,TRBV7-3,CASSYGISTDTQYF,TGTGCCAGCAGCTACGGAATTAGCACAGATACGCAGTATTTT
TRBJ1-2,few,NA,TRBV4-1,CASSQEGVRGYTF,TGCGCCAGCAGCCAAGAGGGGGTGAGAGGCTACACCTTC
TRBJ2-3,few,NA,TRBV5-4,CASSLQLGVRTDTQYF,TGTGCCAGCAGCTTGCAATTGGGTGTGCGCACAGATACGCAGTATTTT
TRBJ1-2,NA,NA,TRBV28,CASRATGLPYGYTF,TGTGCCAGCAGGGCTACAGGTCTTCCCTATGGCTACACCTTC
TRBJ2-5,few,TRBD2,TRBV3-1,CASSPILAGVRETQYF,TGTGCCAGCAGCCCAATCCTAGCGGGAGTTCGAGAGACCCAGTACTTC
TRBJ2-5,many,NA,TRBV12-3/TRBV12-4,CASSNLVQETQYF,TGTGCCAGCAGCAATCTGGTTCAAGAGACCCAGTACTTC
TRBJ2-7,few,TRBD2,TRBV20-1,CSALTSGSSYEQYF,TGCAGTGCCCTGACTAGCGGGAGCTCCTACGAGCAGTACTTC
TRBJ1-2,few,NA,TRBV29-1,CSVGGGLGYGYTF,TGCAGCGTGGGGGGGGGGCTAGGCTATGGCTACACCTTC
TRBJ2-2,NA,TRBD1,TRBV5-1,CASSLAQGAGGELFF,TGCGCCAGCAGCTTGGCCCAGGGGGCCGGCGGGGAGCTGTTTTTT
TRBJ2-1,NA,NA,TRBV4-3,CASSPRTQGRYNEQFF,TGCGCCAGCAGCCCAAGGACCCAGGGAAGGTACAATGAGCAGTTCTTC
TRBJ2-3,few,TRBD2,TRBV11-2,CASSFGLAGGRTDTQYF,TGTGCCAGCAGCTTCGGACTAGCGGGAGGACGCACAGATACGCAGTATTTT
TRBJ2-1,NA,NA,TRBV6-5,CASSYEVAGSDEQFF,TGTGCCAGCAGTTACGAGGTTGCGGGATCCGATGAGCAGTTCTTC
TRBJ2-5,NA,NA,TRBV18,CASSPLPEGETQYF,TGTGCCAGCTCACCCCTCCCGGAGGGAGAGACCCAGTACTTC
TRBJ2-7,NA,NA,TRBV7-2,CASSFGLQGYEQYF,TGTGCCAGCAGCTTTGGATTGCAGGGCTACGAGCAGTACTTC
TRBJ2-7,NA,TRBD2,TRBV5-1,CASSAQLAGGREQYF,TGCGCCAGCAGCGCACAACTAGCGGGAGGGCGCGAGCAGTACTTC
TRBJ2-5,many,TRBD2,TRBV12-3/TRBV12-4,CASSLRLAGEETQYF,TGTGCCAGCAGTCTAAGACTAGCGGGTGAAGAGACCCAGTACTTC
TRBJ2-1,many,NA,TRBV5-1,CASILGPEYNEQFF,TGCGCCAGCATTCTGGGACCCGAATACAATGAGCAGTTCTTC
TRBJ1-4,many,NA,TRBV20-1,CSVNDKSNEKLFF,TGCAGTGTAAATGATAAGAGTAATGAAAAACTGTTTTTT
TRBJ2-2,few,NA,TRBV6-4,CASSIGVNTGELFF,TGTGCCAGTAGTATCGGAGTCAACACCGGGGAGCTGTTTTTT
TRBJ1-3,few,NA,TRBV12-3/TRBV12-4,CASIPNPPAPNTIYF,TGTGCCAGCATTCCGAACCCCCCCGCCCCAAACACCATATATTTT
TRBJ2-3,NA,TRBD1,TRBV20-1,CSASQGTADNEQYF,TGCAGTGCAAGTCAAGGGACAGCCGACAATGAGCAGTATTTT